These T cell receptor beta chains were read from a single sample in a study of blood T cell repertoires in COVID-19. This table comes from immunoSEQ multiplex PCR, and its TCRdb copy is limited to in-frame clones, with some not included. The data contain more than 10,000 clones, nearly 90% of them singletons. Sequencing was done on a sample of peripheral blood. Every receptor here comes from a human donor with active COVID-19. The donor label of this sample is uncertain. Each CDR3 is given with its conserved first and last residue. A D gene is named only where the DNA matches it firmly. Size is omitted from some rows. Given values are once, few, many or a class for expanded clones.

>NA|NA|TRBJ2-3|TRBV9
TGTGCCAGCAGCGTAGCGGGCGGGGCTGGAGATACGCAGTATTTT
CASSVAGGAGDTQYF
>NA|NA|TRBJ1-5|TRBV5-8
TGTGCCAGCAGCGTAGGGGAGGCGGATCAGCCCCAGCATTTT
CASSVGEADQPQHF
>few|NA|TRBJ1-1|TRBV4-1
TGCGCCAGCAGCTCACATTTGAACACTGAAGCTTTCTTT
CASSSHLNTEAFF
>NA|TRBD1|TRBJ2-5|TRBV7-9
TGTGCCAGCAGCTTAGAAGGGACAGGGCTGGAGACCCAGTACTTC
CASSLEGTGLETQYF
>once|TRBD1|TRBJ1-6|TRBV28
TGTGCCAGCAGTTTAGGTGGGACAGGGAATTCACCCCTCCACTTT
CASSLGGTGNSPLHF
>NA|TRBD1|TRBJ1-2|TRBV7-6
TGTGCCAGCAGCTCGACAGGGGGTGCTAACTATGGCTACACCTTC
CASSSTGGANYGYTF
>NA|NA|TRBJ1-2|TRBV6-1
TGTGCCAGCAGCGAAGTCGGGGCCGGGAGAGGGCGTGGGGGCTACACCTTC
CASSEVGAGRGRGGYTF
>NA|NA|TRBJ2-2|TRBV5-1
TGCGCCAGCAGCTTAAACAGCGGGAACACCGGGGAGCTGTTTTTT
CASSLNSGNTGELFF
>NA|NA|TRBJ2-1|TRBV28
TGTGCCAGCAGTTTAGGAGCGCTATCCTACAATGAGCAGTTCTTC
CASSLGALSYNEQFF
>NA|TRBD2|TRBJ2-1|TRBV5-1
TGCGCCAGCAGCTTGAGGAATAGCGGGGGGCTAGGCAATGAGCAGTTCTTC
CASSLRNSGGLGNEQFF
>NA|NA|TRBJ2-3|TRBV20-1
TGCAGTGCTAGTAGGGGTTTCGGCTACACAGATACGCAGTATTTT
CSASRGFGYTDTQYF
>NA|NA|TRBJ2-2|TRBV18
TGTGCCAGCTCACCATTAGACAGTCCCGGGGAGCTGTTTTTT
CASSPLDSPGELFF
>NA|TRBD1|TRBJ2-2|TRBV19
TGTGCCAGTAGTACAACAGGGGGGACCGGGGAGCTGTTTTTT
CASSTTGGTGELFF
>NA|TRBD2|TRBJ2-1|TRBV7-9
TGTGCCAGCAGCACGCTAGCGGGGGGGAGCTCCTACAATGAGCAGTTCTTC
CASSTLAGGSSYNEQFF
>NA|NA|TRBJ2-5|TRBV4-1
TGCGCCAGCAGCCAAGATGGGGGGAGTCGGGAGACCCAGTACTTC
CASSQDGGSRETQYF
>NA|NA|TRBJ2-3|TRBV9
TGTGCCAGCAGCGTAGAACAGGGAGTGGCAGATACGCAGTATTTT
CASSVEQGVADTQYF
>NA|TRBD1|TRBJ2-7|TRBV10-3
TGTGCCATCAGGACAGGGGGCGGCGAGCAGTACTTC
CAIRTGGGEQYF
>NA|TRBD1|TRBJ2-7|TRBV7-3
TGTGCCAGCATAGGGGGCCCGTCCTACGAGCAGTACTTC
CASIGGPSYEQYF
>NA|NA|TRBJ2-7|TRBV6-2/TRBV6-3
TGTGCCAGCACCCCCCTGCGGGAAACGGGGGAGCAGTACTTC
CASTPLRETGEQYF
>NA|NA|TRBJ2-3|TRBV4-1
TGCGCCAGCAGCCAAGAGGGCGTAGGGAGATCAGATACGCAGTATTTT
CASSQEGVGRSDTQYF
>NA|NA|TRBJ1-4|TRBV5-1
TGCGCCAGCAGCTTGGTTGGTCTCGCGGCCCCAACTAATGAAAAACTGTTTTTT
CASSLVGLAAPTNEKLFF
>NA|NA|TRBJ1-2|TRBV5-6
TGTGCCAGCAGCCGTGCGGAGGCTAACTATGGCTACACCTTC
CASSRAEANYGYTF
>NA|NA|TRBJ1-3|TRBV10-3
TGTGCCATCAGTGAGACTTTGGACACCATATATTTT
CAISETLDTIYF
>once|NA|TRBJ2-7|TRBV2
TGTGCCAGCACCGCGGGCACAAAATCCTACGAGCAGTACTTC
CASTAGTKSYEQYF
>once|TRBD2|TRBJ2-7|TRBV9
TGTGCCAGCAGCGCCGGGACTAGCGTTTACGAGCAGTACTTC
CASSAGTSVYEQYF
>NA|TRBD1|TRBJ2-7|TRBV15
TGTGCCACCAGCCGACTCGGACAGGCAGCCTACGAGCAGTACTTC
CATSRLGQAAYEQYF
>NA|NA|TRBJ1-2|TRBV5-1
TGCGCCAGCAGCTTGGGCTCCGATGCGGGTGGCTACACCTTC
CASSLGSDAGGYTF
>NA|NA|TRBJ1-1|TRBV5-1
TGCGCCAGCAGCGTACCGACAGTGAACACTGAAGCTTTCTTT
CASSVPTVNTEAFF
>NA|TRBD2|TRBJ2-2|TRBV20-1
TGCAGTGCTAGTTCCAGCGGGGGGGCCGGCGGGGAGCTGTTTTTT
CSASSSGGAGGELFF